Listed here are 28 T cell receptor beta chains from one sample, sequenced in a study of T cells expressing NK-cell markers (dated by TCRdb to the early 2020s). Library method: 5' RACE. The sequencer was an Illumina HiSeq 2000. TCRdb reprocessed the reads, reporting each CDR3 protein sequence once and no DNA. The sample's table lists a count of 400,000 or so distinct CDR3 sequences. The top ten constitute 9.5% to 12% of the sample. Sequenced sample: blood T cells: a sorted CD56 or NKG2C T cell subset, CD4+ or CD8+ T cells, or bulk PBMC T cells (not recorded which). The receptors were sampled from a woman in her forties or fifties in good health. Donor details come from another sample of the same person, matched by shared clones.

The chain combines TRBV5-6 with TRBJ1-1; TCRdb calls TRBD1, which cannot be checked without DNA. Germline V gene lookup returns CDR1 SGHDT and CDR2 YYEEEE. The CDR3 totals 14 residues. This CDR3 reads CASSLETGTTEAFF.

The J gene is TRBJ2-1, the V gene TRBV20-1; the D call from TCRdb, TRBD2, cannot be confirmed without DNA. Germline CDR1 reads DFQATT; CDR2 reads SNEGSKA (reference sequence). The CDR3 covers 17 residues. The CDR3 loop reads CSASWASGSVGYNEQFF.

The chain is built from TRBV25-1 and TRBJ1-5. Germline V gene sequence: CDR1 MGHDK, CDR2 SYGVNS. This CDR3 is built from 13 residues. CDR3 in amino acids: CATSQGGRQPQHF.

This chain uses TRBV10-1 with TRBJ2-2; TCRdb's assignment of TRBD1 cannot be checked, as there is no DNA. Germline V CDR1 and CDR2: WNHNN, SYGVQD (reference sequence). This CDR3 has 13 amino acids. The CDR3 here is CASRQVNTGELFF.

The V and J genes are TRBV29-1 and TRBJ2-3; TCRdb's D call of TRBD2 is untestable without DNA. The CDR3 has 14 amino acids. Germline CDR1 and CDR2: SQVTM and ANQGSEA. The CDR3 reads CSVEGRERADTQYF.

The chain has TRBV10-1 and TRBJ1-4; the D gene TCRdb calls, TRBD1, cannot be checked with no DNA. In germline, CDR1 is WNHNN, CDR2 SYGVQD (reference sequence). The CDR3 consists of 14 residues. CDR3 region: CASSERQGREKLFF.

The gene calls are TRBV21-1 and TRBJ1-1. TRBV21-1 is listed as a pseudogene. CDR3 length: 15 amino acids. CDR3 residues: CASSKVRVGGAEAFF.

The chain couples TRBV7-8 to TRBJ2-1; TCRdb's D gene call, TRBD1, goes unchecked for lack of DNA. The CDR3 has 14 residues. The germline CDR1 and CDR2 sequences are SGHVS and FQNEAQ. The CDR3 region is CASSLVGQGNEQFF.

CDR3 protein: CATSDPGLAGADEQFF. The V and J genes are TRBV24-1 and TRBJ2-1; TCRdb designates TRBD2, a call that cannot be tested without DNA. The CDR3 runs to 16 residues. Germline V CDR1 and CDR2: KGHDR, SFDVKD.

This sequence joins TRBV5-1 and TRBJ2-4; the TCRdb D gene call, TRBD2, has no DNA to confirm it. Germline lookup yields CDR1 SGHRS and CDR2 YFSETQ. This CDR3 contains 16 residues. Here the CDR3 reads CASSPWAGGQENIQYF.

The chain is built from TRBV6-5 and TRBJ2-1; the TRBD2 assignment by TCRdb is unverifiable without DNA. CDR3 length: 15 amino acids. CDR1 and CDR2 from the germline V gene are MNHEY and SVGAGI. The CDR3 protein is CASSYSPVAANEQFF.

The rearrangement links TRBV10-3 to TRBJ2-3; TCRdb designates TRBD1, a call that cannot be tested without DNA. The V gene's germline CDR1 is ENHRY and CDR2 SYGVKD. This CDR3 is built from 16 residues. CDR3 protein: CAISESMTGYTDTQYF.

This chain connects TRBV20-1 to TRBJ2-1; TCRdb outputs TRBD2, but without DNA this stays unchecked. The CDR3 covers 13 residues. Germline V gene sequence: CDR1 DFQATT, CDR2 SNEGSKA (reference sequence). The CDR3: CSWRPAGYNEQFF.

This rearrangement joins TRBV6-5 to TRBJ2-7; TCRdb reports TRBD2, a call that lacks DNA to check it against. Germline V gene data show CDR1 as MNHEY and CDR2 as SVGAGI. CDR3 size: 16 residues. The CDR3 region is CASTLRAGAGSYEQYF.

The V call is TRBV27, the J call TRBJ2-7; with no DNA, the TCRdb D assignment of TRBD1 cannot be verified. The CDR3 has 17 amino acids. Germline CDR1 reads MNHEY; CDR2 reads SMNVEV (reference sequence). The CDR3 reads CASSLTTTGLGSYEQYF.

The chain joins TRBV20-1 to TRBJ1-5; TCRdb names TRBD1, which stays unverified in the absence of DNA. The length of the CDR3 is 14 residues. CDR1 is DFQATT and CDR2 is SNEGSKA in the germline V gene (reference sequence). The CDR3 protein is CSASRQGLSQPQHF.

This chain links TRBV10-3 with TRBJ1-2; no DNA is available, so the TRBD1 call from TCRdb remains unchecked. Germline V gene data show CDR1 as ENHRY and CDR2 as SYGVKD. This CDR3 region has 16 residues. CDR3 region: CAISESTTAPNYGYTF.

V and J are TRBV11-2 and TRBJ2-3; TCRdb names TRBD2, which stays unverified in the absence of DNA. Germline CDR1 and CDR2: SGHAT and FQNNGV. This CDR3 is 18 amino acids long. The CDR3 region is CASSLSSGTSGVVDTQYF.

The V gene is TRBV5-1, the J gene TRBJ2-5; TCRdb proposes TRBD1, but this gene call is untestable without DNA. From germline, CDR1 is SGHRS and CDR2 YFSETQ. The CDR3 has 14 amino acids. The CDR3 loop reads CASSFYRISETQYF.

This rearrangement joins TRBV9 to TRBJ2-2; TCRdb indicates TRBD1, and absent DNA this call remains unverified. The CDR3 sequence is 16 residues long. The germline V gene has CDR1 SGDLS and CDR2 YYNGEE. The CDR3 spells CASSVVGQGRTGELFF.

The chain uses TRBV5-1 and TRBJ2-5; there is no DNA to check the TCRdb D call of TRBD1. CDR1 is SGHRS and CDR2 is YFSETQ in the germline V gene. This CDR3 has 14 amino acids. The chain's CDR3 is CASSLSQGRETQYF.

The chain joins TRBV7-8 to TRBJ2-5. The germline CDR1 and CDR2 sequences are SGHVS and FQNEAQ. This CDR3 comprises 15 residues. The CDR3 sequence is CASSVGDLGQETQYF. The whole variable domain, remainder taken from reference TRBV7-8 and TRBJ2-5, is GAGVSQSPRYKVAKRGQDVALRCDPISGHVSLFWYQQALGQGPEFLTYFQNEAQLDKSGLPSDRFFAERPEGSVSTLKIQRTQQEDSAVYLCASSVGDLGQETQYFGPGTRLLVL.

The V gene is TRBV28, the J gene TRBJ2-1; as DNA is missing, the TRBD1 call by TCRdb cannot be tested. The CDR3 consists of 14 residues. Germline CDR1 and CDR2: MDHEN and SYDVKM. The CDR3 loop reads CATPPDRAYNEQFF. Full variable domain (missing parts from reference TRBV28 and TRBJ2-1): DVKVTQSSRYLVKRTGEKVFLECVQDMDHENMFWYRQDPGLGLRLIYFSYDVKMKEKGDIPEGYSVSREKKERFSLILESASTNQTSMYLCATPPDRAYNEQFFGPGTRLTVL.

CDR3 loop: CASRPGVSDTQYF. J is TRBJ2-3 and V is TRBV7-9; the D call from TCRdb, TRBD1, cannot be confirmed without DNA. In germline, CDR1 is SEHNR, CDR2 FQNEAQ (reference sequence). CDR3 length: 13 amino acids. Filled out from reference TRBV7-9 and TRBJ2-3, the complete variable domain reads DTGVSQNPRHKITKRGQNVTFRCDPISEHNRLYWYRQTLGQGPEFLTYFQNEAQLEKSRLLSDRFSAERPKGSFSTLEIQRTEQGDSAMYLCASRPGVSDTQYFGPGTRLTVL.

The chain uses TRBV5-1 and TRBJ2-1. The CDR3 covers 16 residues. Germline CDR1 is SGHRS and CDR2 is YFSETQ. CDR3 residues: CASSSTLQGSYNEQFF.

J is TRBJ1-5 and V is TRBV19; the D gene TCRdb calls, TRBD1, cannot be checked with no DNA. The germline V gene encodes CDR1 LNHDA and CDR2 SQIVND (reference sequence). The CDR3 has 15 amino acids. The CDR3 here is CASILRDTLNQPQHF.

This chain uses TRBV4-1 with TRBJ2-1. The CDR3 contains 17 residues. Germline CDR1 is MGHRA and CDR2 is YSYEKL. The chain's CDR3 is CASSPSDGRIPTNEQFF.

The genes are TRBV7-8 and TRBJ2-3; TCRdb names TRBD2, which stays unverified in the absence of DNA. The V gene's germline CDR1 is SGHVS and CDR2 FQNEAQ. This CDR3 is built from 17 residues. This CDR3 is CASILRPGTSITDTQYF.